This T cell receptor beta chain was captured by sequencing in a study of siplizumab effects on memory and regulatory T cells. Study-wide results and caveats: Unstimulated naive T cells seemed to show more diversity than memory cells did, and they also seemed to be among the major contributors to the alloresponse.

This CDR3 is 14 amino acids long. Trimming cost V 6 bases and J 1 base, with 11 bases left between them. Looked up from germline, CDR1 is MNHEY and CDR2 is SMNVEV (reference sequence). About this clone itself: As yet, its antigen is unknown.

The repertoire was sequenced with immunoSEQ multiplex PCR; TCRdb's copy has only in-frame clones and lacks some. Of tens of thousands of clones in the sample, around 78% are singletons; the top ten hold roughly 3.8%. Source material: memory CD4+ T cells sorted from blood. This receptor was identified in a human donor in good health. The V call is TRBV27, the J call TRBJ2-3, with D unclear. The CDR3 bases are TGTGCCAGCAGACTACTTCGTCGCACAGATACGCAGTATTTT. Translation: CASRLLRRTDTQYF.